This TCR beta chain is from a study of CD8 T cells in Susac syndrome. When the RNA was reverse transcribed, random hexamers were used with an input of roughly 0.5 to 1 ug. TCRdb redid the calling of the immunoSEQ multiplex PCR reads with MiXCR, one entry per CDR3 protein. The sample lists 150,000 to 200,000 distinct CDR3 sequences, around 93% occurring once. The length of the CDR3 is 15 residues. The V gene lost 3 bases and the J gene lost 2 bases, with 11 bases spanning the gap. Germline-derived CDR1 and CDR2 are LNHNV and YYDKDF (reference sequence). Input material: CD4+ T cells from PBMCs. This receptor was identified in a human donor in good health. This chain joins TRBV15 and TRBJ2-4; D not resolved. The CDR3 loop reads CATSRAQGSKNIQYF. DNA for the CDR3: TGTGCCACCAGCAGGGCACAAGGATCCAAAAACATTCAGTACTTC.